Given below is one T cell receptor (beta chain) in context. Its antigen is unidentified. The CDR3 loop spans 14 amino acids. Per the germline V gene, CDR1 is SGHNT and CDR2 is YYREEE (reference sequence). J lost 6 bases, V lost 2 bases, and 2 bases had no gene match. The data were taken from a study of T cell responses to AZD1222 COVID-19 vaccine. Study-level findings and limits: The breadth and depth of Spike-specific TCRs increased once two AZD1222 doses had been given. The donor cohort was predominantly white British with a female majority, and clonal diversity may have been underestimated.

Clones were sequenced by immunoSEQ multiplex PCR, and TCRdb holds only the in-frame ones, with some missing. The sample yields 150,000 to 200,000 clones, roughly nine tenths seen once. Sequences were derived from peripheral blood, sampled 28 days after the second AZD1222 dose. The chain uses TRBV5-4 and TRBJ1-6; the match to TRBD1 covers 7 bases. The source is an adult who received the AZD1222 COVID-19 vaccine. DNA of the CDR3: TGTGCCAGCAGCTTACGGGACAGTAATTCACCCCTCCACTTT. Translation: CASSLRDSNSPLHF.